Listed below are T cell receptor beta chains from one sample, sequenced in a study of Ad26.COV2.S vaccination and SARS-CoV-2 variants. Only in-frame clones appear in the TCRdb table, and some are missing; sequencing was by immunoSEQ multiplex PCR. The sample yields under 250,000 clones, around 88% seen once. The material sequenced was peripheral blood, taken in a trial of Ad26.COV2.S vaccine versus placebo. The receptors shown here come from a person between 18 and 65 years old who received the Ad26.COV2.S COVID-19 vaccine or a placebo. Each CDR3 is given with its conserved first and last residue. The D gene is left open where the match is weak. Expanded clones get a size class; other rows say once, few or many, or leave the size out.

V gene	D gene	clone size	J gene	CDR3 protein	CDR3 DNA
TRBV6-5	TRBD1	-	TRBJ1-2	CASSRQGSNYGYTF	TGTGCCAGCAGCCGACAGGGGAGTAACTATGGCTACACCTTC
TRBV21-1	-	few	TRBJ2-3	CASTLETNQKGSTDTQYF	TGTGCTAGCACTCTCGAAACCAATCAAAAGGGCAGCACAGATACGCAGTATTTT
TRBV18	TRBD1	-	TRBJ2-2	CASSSGQGGSAGELFF	TGTGCCAGCTCATCCGGACAGGGTGGGTCCGCCGGGGAGCTGTTTTTT
TRBV19	-	-	TRBJ1-6	CASSTGPSPLHF	TGTGCCAGTAGCACGGGCCCTTCACCCCTCCACTTT
TRBV18	-	-	TRBJ2-1	CASSPTKGGFYNEQFF	TGTGCCAGCTCACCGACGAAAGGGGGTTTCTACAATGAGCAGTTCTTC
TRBV6-6	-	-	TRBJ2-7	CASSYSRSYEQYF	TGTGCCAGCAGTTACTCGCGCTCCTACGAGCAGTACTTC
TRBV6-5	-	-	TRBJ1-2	CASILGMGGDYTF	TGTGCCAGCATTCTGGGGATGGGGGGGGACTACACCTTC
TRBV7-8	-	-	TRBJ2-2	CASSSRRPPGSTGELFF	TGTGCCAGCAGCTCGAGGCGGCCTCCGGGGAGCACCGGGGAGCTGTTTTTT
TRBV19	TRBD2	few	TRBJ2-3	CASSSGGKADTQYF	TGTGCCAGCTCCAGCGGGGGCAAGGCAGATACGCAGTATTTT
TRBV6-2/TRBV6-3	-	-	TRBJ2-7	CASSHYRRTDTYEQYF	TGTGCCAGCAGCCATTACCGCCGGACAGATACCTACGAGCAGTACTTC
TRBV6-5	-	-	TRBJ1-5	CASSYSASNQPQHF	TGTGCCAGCAGTTACTCGGCCAGCAATCAGCCCCAGCATTTT
TRBV28	-	once	TRBJ2-3	CASSLSRGGGDTQYF	TGTGCCAGCAGTTTAAGCAGGGGAGGTGGAGATACGCAGTATTTT
TRBV2	TRBD2	once	TRBJ2-3	CASVASGGGTDTQYF	TGTGCCAGCGTAGCTAGCGGGGGGGGCACAGATACGCAGTATTTT
TRBV27	TRBD1	-	TRBJ1-2	CASSPQTGGGYGYTF	TGTGCCAGCAGTCCCCAGACAGGGGGCGGCTATGGCTACACCTTC
TRBV7-2	-	-	TRBJ2-7	CASSFSGVYEQYF	TGTGCCAGCAGCTTTTCGGGGGTCTACGAGCAGTACTTC
TRBV24-1	TRBD1	few	TRBJ1-4	CATSDGGQGSEKLFF	TGTGCCACCAGTGATGGGGGACAGGGTAGTGAAAAACTGTTTTTT
TRBV2	TRBD1	-	TRBJ1-1	CASSSTGGIEAFF	TGTGCCAGCAGTTCGACAGGGGGCATCGAGGCTTTCTTT
TRBV5-5	-	-	TRBJ2-1	CASSFEGAQGVPNEQFF	TGTGCCAGCAGCTTCGAGGGCGCACAGGGAGTTCCCAATGAGCAGTTCTTC
TRBV24-1	TRBD2	-	TRBJ2-1	CATSEGVRGGLFNEQFF	TGTGCCACCAGCGAAGGGGTCCGCGGGGGGCTTTTTAATGAGCAGTTCTTC
TRBV6-5	-	-	TRBJ2-2	CASSWGTGELFF	TGTGCCAGCAGTTGGGGGACCGGGGAGCTGTTTTTT
TRBV5-4	-	few	TRBJ2-3	CASSSPFGGSTDTQYF	TGTGCCAGCAGCTCACCCTTTGGGGGGAGCACAGATACGCAGTATTTT
TRBV4-3	-	-	TRBJ1-1	CASSQDPQGSSTEAFF	TGCGCCAGCAGCCAAGATCCCCAGGGGTCCTCCACTGAAGCTTTCTTT
TRBV19	-	-	TRBJ1-1	CASSILGRRNTEAFF	TGTGCCAGTAGTATCCTGGGCCGGCGTAACACTGAAGCTTTCTTT
TRBV3-1/TRBV3-2	-	-	TRBJ1-3	CASSQVRVRNTIYF	TGTGCCAGCAGCCAAGTGAGGGTGAGAAACACCATATATTTT
TRBV4-1	-	-	TRBJ1-4	CASSQDEGRYPTNEKLFF	TGCGCCAGCAGCCAAGACGAAGGCCGGTACCCAACTAATGAAAAACTGTTTTTT
TRBV19	-	once	TRBJ1-3	CASSSTAGNTIYF	TGTGCCAGTAGTTCGACGGCGGGAAACACCATATATTTT
TRBV20-1	-	-	TRBJ1-2	CSASGTRYYTF	TGCAGTGCTAGTGGGACCAGGTACTACACCTTC
TRBV3-1/TRBV3-2	TRBD2	once	TRBJ2-3	CASSQGGGPYVYTQYF	TGTGCCAGCAGCCAAGGGGGGGGACCTTATGTCTATACGCAGTATTTT
TRBV27	-	-	TRBJ2-1	CASSLGESGDNEQFF	TGTGCCAGCAGTTTGGGCGAGTCCGGGGACAATGAGCAGTTCTTC
TRBV6-5	-	-	TRBJ2-5	CASIPPGQETQYF	TGTGCCAGCATCCCCCCAGGTCAAGAGACCCAGTACTTC
TRBV18	TRBD1	-	TRBJ2-5	CASTTGAGGSGETQYF	TGTGCCAGCACAACCGGGGCAGGGGGCAGCGGAGAGACCCAGTACTTC
TRBV5-1	TRBD2	once	TRBJ2-5	CASSSTGTRTETQYF	TGCGCCAGCAGCTCTACCGGGACTAGGACGGAGACCCAGTACTTC
TRBV7-9	-	-	TRBJ2-5	CASSLAGRGQETQYF	TGTGCCAGCAGCTTAGCTGGGCGGGGCCAAGAGACCCAGTACTTC
TRBV19	TRBD1	-	TRBJ1-2	CASSIPGRGPGGYTF	TGTGCCAGTAGTATACCCGGCAGGGGGCCAGGTGGCTACACCTTC
TRBV9	-	-	TRBJ1-2	CASSVGLRGGNYGYTF	TGTGCCAGCAGCGTAGGACTGAGGGGAGGTAACTATGGCTACACCTTC
TRBV30	-	-	TRBJ1-2	CAWSVNQGGYGYTF	TGTGCCTGGAGTGTAAATCAAGGGGGCTATGGCTACACCTTC
TRBV6-6	-	-	TRBJ1-1	CASMGGRNTEAFF	TGTGCCAGCATGGGGGGCCGGAACACTGAAGCTTTCTTT
TRBV10-3	-	-	TRBJ1-2	CAIKTESPPDYGYTF	TGTGCCATCAAGACCGAGTCCCCGCCGGACTATGGCTACACCTTC
TRBV25-1	-	-	TRBJ2-7	CASMRRASYEQYF	TGTGCCAGCATGCGCAGGGCCTCCTACGAGCAGTACTTC
TRBV18	TRBD1	-	TRBJ1-2	CASSRRGDRGPSGYTF	TGTGCCAGCTCACGTAGGGGGGACAGGGGGCCGAGTGGCTACACCTTC
TRBV5-1	TRBD1	once	TRBJ1-1	CASSLADRVRTEAFF	TGCGCCAGCAGCTTGGCGGACAGGGTGAGAACTGAAGCTTTCTTT
TRBV7-2	-	-	TRBJ1-2	CASQLGANSGYTF	TGTGCCAGCCAATTGGGGGCCAATTCCGGCTACACCTTC
TRBV30	-	-	TRBJ1-2	CAWSVNYMAGYTF	TGTGCCTGGAGTGTAAATTACATGGCTGGCTACACCTTC
TRBV6-5	-	-	TRBJ2-1	CASKKQGYSYNEQFF	TGTGCCAGCAAGAAACAGGGCTACTCCTACAATGAGCAGTTCTTC
TRBV11-2	-	-	TRBJ2-2	CASSLIGGAGELFF	TGTGCCAGCAGCTTAATTGGAGGGGCCGGGGAGCTGTTTTTT
TRBV7-2	TRBD1	once	TRBJ2-1	CASSSAWDRGLNEQFF	TGTGCCAGCAGCTCCGCGTGGGACAGGGGGCTGAATGAGCAGTTCTTC
TRBV5-4	TRBD2	-	TRBJ2-3	CASSSGTSGGSTDTQYF	TGTGCCAGCAGCTCAGGGACTAGCGGGGGGAGCACAGATACGCAGTATTTT
TRBV11-2	-	-	TRBJ2-5	CASSLVRGETQYF	TGTGCCAGCAGCTTAGTCAGGGGCGAGACCCAGTACTTC
TRBV7-2	-	-	TRBJ2-1	CASSFDGSSYNEQFF	TGTGCCAGCAGCTTCGACGGCAGCTCCTACAATGAGCAGTTCTTC
TRBV30	-	-	TRBJ1-3	CAWSRRGVIGNTIYF	TGTGCCTGGAGTCGGCGCGGGGTCATCGGAAACACCATATATTTT
TRBV11-2	-	-	TRBJ2-5	CASSLELLRGQETQYF	TGTGCCAGCAGCTTAGAGTTGCTGAGGGGTCAGGAGACCCAGTACTTC
TRBV7-2	-	few	TRBJ2-7	CASSFLYRDPDSYEQYF	TGTGCCAGCAGCTTTCTCTACAGGGACCCTGACTCCTACGAGCAGTACTTC
TRBV25-1	-	-	TRBJ2-7	CASSENRGAGEQYF	TGTGCCAGCAGTGAAAATCGGGGGGCGGGTGAGCAGTACTTC
TRBV18	-	-	TRBJ2-2	CASSPNGQNTGELFF	TGTGCCAGCTCACCGAACGGACAGAACACCGGGGAGCTGTTTTTT
TRBV4-3	-	-	TRBJ1-1	CASSQDSGSEAFF	TGCGCCAGCAGCCAAGATTCCGGGTCTGAAGCTTTCTTT